This TCR beta chain comes out of a study of blood T cell repertoires in COVID-19. The overall study: T cells, B-cell-depleted T cells, or PBMCs provided the cDNA or gDNA that served as material.

Sequenced by immunoSEQ multiplex PCR; TCRdb stores in-frame clones only, minus some. Of about 300,000 clones listed, approximately 90% were seen once; the top ten hold about 2%. The length of the CDR3 is 17 residues. V lost 4 bases, J lost 1 base, and 20 bases lay in between. Germline loops: CDR1 SGHVS, CDR2 FNYEAQ. This chain uses TRBV7-6 with TRBJ2-7, with D possibly being TRBD1 (5 bases). This receptor was identified in a woman under 40 with COVID-19, enrolled during active disease. The source material was peripheral blood. In DNA, the CDR3 is TGTGCCAGCAGCTCAGCTCCCCGACAGCAAGCTTCCTACGAGCAGTACTTC. Its protein product is CASSSAPRQQASYEQYF.